What follows is one T cell receptor beta chain and its context. What it recognizes is unknown. The data were produced by immunoSEQ multiplex PCR, yet TCRdb's version contains in-frame clones alone and is incomplete. In the table there are 120,000 or so clones, 89% of which are singletons. The germline gives CDR1 SGHRS, CDR2 YFSETQ. V lost 2 bases to trimming and J lost 5 bases, with 10 bases between them. The CDR3 has 13 residues. The data belong to a study of cytomegalovirus exposure and HLA in healthy donors. Study-wide points: The authors listed 150 to 200 TCR beta chains as cytomegalovirus-associated.

The chain uses TRBV5-1 and TRBJ1-1, with D perhaps TRBD1 (5 bases). The material sequenced was PBMCs. This clonotype was obtained from a woman younger than 35 in good health and CMV-seronegative. The DNA for the CDR3 is TGCGCCAGCAGCTTCGGGGGGTTTACTGAAGCTTTCTTT. Translating gives CASSFGGFTEAFF.